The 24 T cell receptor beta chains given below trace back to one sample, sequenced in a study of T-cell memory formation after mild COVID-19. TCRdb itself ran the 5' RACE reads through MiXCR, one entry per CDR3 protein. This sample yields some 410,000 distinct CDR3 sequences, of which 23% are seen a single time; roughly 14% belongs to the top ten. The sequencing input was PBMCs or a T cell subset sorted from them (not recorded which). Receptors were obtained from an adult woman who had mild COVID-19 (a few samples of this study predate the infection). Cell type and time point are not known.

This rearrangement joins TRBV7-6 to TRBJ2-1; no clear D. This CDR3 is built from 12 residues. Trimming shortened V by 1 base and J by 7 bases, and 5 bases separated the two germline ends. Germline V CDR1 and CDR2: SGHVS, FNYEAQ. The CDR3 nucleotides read TGTGCCAGCAGCTTAGGGGAAAATGAGCAGTTCTTC. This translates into CASSLGENEQFF.

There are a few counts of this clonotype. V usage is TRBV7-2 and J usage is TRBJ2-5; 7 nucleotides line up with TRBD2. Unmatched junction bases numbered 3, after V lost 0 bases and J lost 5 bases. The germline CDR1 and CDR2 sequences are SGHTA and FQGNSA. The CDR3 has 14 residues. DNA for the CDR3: TGTGCCAGCAGCTTAGCCCTTAGCGGGGAGACCCAGTACTTC. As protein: CASSLALSGETQYF.

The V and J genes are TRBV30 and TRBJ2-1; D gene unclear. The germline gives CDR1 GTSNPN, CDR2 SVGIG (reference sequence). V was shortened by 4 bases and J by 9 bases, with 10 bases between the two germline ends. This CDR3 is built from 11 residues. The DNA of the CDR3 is TGTGCCTGGACAACTCGGAGTGAGCAGTTCTTC. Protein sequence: CAWTTRSEQFF.

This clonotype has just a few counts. For the CDR3, the DNA is TGTGCCAGCAGTCAGTGGACAGGGGGTAATTCACCCCTCCACTTT. This gives the protein CASSQWTGGNSPLHF. The chain couples TRBV27 to TRBJ1-6, with TRBD1 matching over 10 bases. After removal of 5 bases from V and 6 bases from J, the junction contained 4 bases not matched to a gene. The length of the CDR3 is 15 residues. The germline V gene has CDR1 MNHEY and CDR2 SMNVEV (reference sequence).

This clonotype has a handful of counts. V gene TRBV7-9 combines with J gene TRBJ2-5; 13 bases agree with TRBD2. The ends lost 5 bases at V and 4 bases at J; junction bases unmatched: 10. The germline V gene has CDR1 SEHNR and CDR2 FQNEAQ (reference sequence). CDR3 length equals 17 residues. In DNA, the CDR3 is TGTGCCAGCAGCCCAGCGTGGACTAGCGGGGGTATAGAGACCCAGTACTTC. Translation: CASSPAWTSGGIETQYF. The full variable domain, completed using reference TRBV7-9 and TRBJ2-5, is DTGVSQNPRHKITKRGQNVTFRCDPISEHNRLYWYRQTLGQGPEFLTYFQNEAQLEKSRLLSDRFSAERPKGSFSTLEIQRTEQGDSAMYLCASSPAWTSGGIETQYFGPGTRLLVL.

The CDR3 loop reads CSVEWGASTEAFF. CDR3 DNA sequence: TGCAGCGTTGAATGGGGGGCGAGCACTGAAGCTTTCTTT. The V gene is TRBV29-1, the J gene TRBJ1-1; TRBD1 is a possible D gene (6 bases). Trimming left V 2 bases short and J 4 bases short, with 11 bases between. The V gene's germline CDR1 is SQVTM and CDR2 ANQGSEA. This CDR3 has 13 residues.

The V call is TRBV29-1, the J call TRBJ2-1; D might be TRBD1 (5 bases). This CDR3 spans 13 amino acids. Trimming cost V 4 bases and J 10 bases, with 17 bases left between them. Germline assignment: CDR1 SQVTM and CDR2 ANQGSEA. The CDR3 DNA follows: TGCAGCGTTGTCAGGGTTTGGGTTAACGAGCAGTTCTTC. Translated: CSVVRVWVNEQFF.

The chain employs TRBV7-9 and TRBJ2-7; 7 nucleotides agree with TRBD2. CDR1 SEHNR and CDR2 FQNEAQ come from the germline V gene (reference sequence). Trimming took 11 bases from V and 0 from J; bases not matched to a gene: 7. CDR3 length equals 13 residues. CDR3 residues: CAYQGGSSYEQYF. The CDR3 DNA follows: TGTGCCTACCAGGGCGGGAGCTCCTACGAGCAGTACTTC.

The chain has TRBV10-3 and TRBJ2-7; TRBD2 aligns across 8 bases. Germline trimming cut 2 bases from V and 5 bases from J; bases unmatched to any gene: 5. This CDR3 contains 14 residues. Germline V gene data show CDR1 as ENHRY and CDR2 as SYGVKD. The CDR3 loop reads CAISEPGLGNEQYF. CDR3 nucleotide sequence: TGTGCCATCAGTGAGCCGGGACTAGGAAACGAGCAGTACTTC.

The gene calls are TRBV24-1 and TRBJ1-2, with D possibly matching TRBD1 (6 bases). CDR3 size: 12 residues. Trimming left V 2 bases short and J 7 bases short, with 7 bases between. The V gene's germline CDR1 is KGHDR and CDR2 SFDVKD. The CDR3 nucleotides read TGTGCCACCAGTGATTCCAGGGGTGGCTACACCTTC. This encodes CATSDSRGGYTF.

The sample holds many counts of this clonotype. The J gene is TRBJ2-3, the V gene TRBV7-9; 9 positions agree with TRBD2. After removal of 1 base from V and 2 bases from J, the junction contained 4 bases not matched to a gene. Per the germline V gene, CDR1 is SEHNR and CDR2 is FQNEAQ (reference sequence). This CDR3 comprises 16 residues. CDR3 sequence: CASSLGLAGPTDTQYF. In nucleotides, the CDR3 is TGTGCCAGCAGCTTAGGCCTAGCGGGGCCCACAGATACGCAGTATTTT.

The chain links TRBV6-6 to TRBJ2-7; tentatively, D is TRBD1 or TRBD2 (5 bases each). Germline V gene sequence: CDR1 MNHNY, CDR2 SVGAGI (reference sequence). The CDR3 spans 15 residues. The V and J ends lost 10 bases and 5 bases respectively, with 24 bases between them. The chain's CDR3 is CATRRGSFFMDEQYF. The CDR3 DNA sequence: TGTGCCACACGACGGGGCAGTTTTTTTATGGACGAGCAGTACTTC.

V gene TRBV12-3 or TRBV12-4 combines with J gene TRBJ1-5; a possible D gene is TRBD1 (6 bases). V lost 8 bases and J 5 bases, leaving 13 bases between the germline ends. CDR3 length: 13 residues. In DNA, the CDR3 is TGTGCCAGCTCTCAGGGGCTCTATCAGCCCCAGCATTTT. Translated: CASSQGLYQPQHF.

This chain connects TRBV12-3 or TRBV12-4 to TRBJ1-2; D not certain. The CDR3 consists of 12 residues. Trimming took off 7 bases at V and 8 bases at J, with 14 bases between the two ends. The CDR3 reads CASTFHPRGYTF. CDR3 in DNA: TGTGCCAGCACCTTCCACCCCCGGGGCTACACCTTC.

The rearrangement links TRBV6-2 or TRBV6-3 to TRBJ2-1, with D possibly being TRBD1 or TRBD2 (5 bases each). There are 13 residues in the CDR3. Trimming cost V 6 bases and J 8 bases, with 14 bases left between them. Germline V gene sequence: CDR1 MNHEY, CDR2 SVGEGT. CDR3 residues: CASSPLGAHEQFF. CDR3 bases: TGTGCCAGCAGCCCCCTCGGGGCGCATGAGCAGTTCTTC.

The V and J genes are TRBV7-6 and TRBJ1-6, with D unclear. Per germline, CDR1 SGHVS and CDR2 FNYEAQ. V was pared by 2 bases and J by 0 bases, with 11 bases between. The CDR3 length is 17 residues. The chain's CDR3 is CASSLYPESSYNSPLHF. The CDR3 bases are TGTGCCAGCAGCTTATACCCGGAGAGCTCCTATAATTCACCCCTCCACTTT. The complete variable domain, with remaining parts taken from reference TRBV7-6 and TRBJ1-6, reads GAGVSQSPRYKVTKRGQDVALRCDPISGHVSLYWYRQALGQGPEFLTYFNYEAQQDKSGLPNDRFSAERPEGSISTLTIQRTEQRDSAMYRCASSLYPESSYNSPLHFGNGTRLTVT.

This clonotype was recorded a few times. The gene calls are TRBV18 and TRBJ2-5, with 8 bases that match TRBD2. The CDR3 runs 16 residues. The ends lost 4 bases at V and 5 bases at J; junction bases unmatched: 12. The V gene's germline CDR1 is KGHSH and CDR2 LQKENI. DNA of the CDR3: TGTGCCAGCTCACTTCTACTAGCGGAGGCCGGGGAGACCCAGTACTTC. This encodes CASSLLLAEAGETQYF.

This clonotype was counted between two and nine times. The CDR3 spells CASSQSGGMYTEAFF. CDR3 nucleotides: TGCGCCAGCAGCCAATCGGGGGGCATGTACACTGAAGCTTTCTTT. The chain links TRBV4-1 to TRBJ1-1; tentatively, D is TRBD1 (6 bases). The CDR3 runs 15 residues. Trimming cost V 2 bases and J 3 bases, with 13 bases left between them. CDR1 and CDR2 (germline): MGHRA, YSYEKL.

In DNA form, the CDR3 reads TGCAGTGCTAGAGATTCTGCCAGGGGGGAAACTGAAGCTTTCTTT. This encodes CSARDSARGETEAFF. The genes are TRBV20-1 and TRBJ1-1; 7 nucleotides agree with TRBD1. The CDR3 is made up of 15 amino acids. The germline V gene has CDR1 DFQATT and CDR2 SNEGSKA (reference sequence). V lost 0 bases and J lost 5; bases outside the gene matches: 9.

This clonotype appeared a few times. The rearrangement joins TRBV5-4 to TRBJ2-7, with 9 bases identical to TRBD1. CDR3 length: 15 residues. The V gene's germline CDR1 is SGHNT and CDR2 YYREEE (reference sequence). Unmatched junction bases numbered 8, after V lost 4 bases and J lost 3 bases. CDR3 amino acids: CASSPRTGVFYEQYF. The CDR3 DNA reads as TGTGCCAGCAGCCCCCGGACAGGGGTTTTCTACGAGCAGTACTTC. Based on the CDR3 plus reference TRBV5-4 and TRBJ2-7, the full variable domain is ETGVTQSPTHLIKTRGQQVTLRCSSQSGHNTVSWYQQALGQGPQFIFQYYREEENGRGNFPPRFSGLQFPNYSSELNVNALELDDSALYLCASSPRTGVFYEQYFGPGTRLTVT.

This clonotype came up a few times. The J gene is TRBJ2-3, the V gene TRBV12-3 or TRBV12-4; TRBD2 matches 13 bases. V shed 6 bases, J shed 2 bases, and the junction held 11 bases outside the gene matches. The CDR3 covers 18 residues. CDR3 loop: CASSPIQGLAGTTDTQYF. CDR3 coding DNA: TGTGCCAGCAGCCCTATTCAGGGACTAGCGGGAACCACAGATACGCAGTATTTT.

The DNA for the CDR3 is TGCGCCAGCAAATGGGGACAGGGGCCCCTCGATGAGCAGTTCTTC. Encoded protein: CASKWGQGPLDEQFF. The chain combines TRBV5-1 with TRBJ2-1; 10 nucleotides match TRBD1. Germline-derived CDR1 and CDR2 are SGHRS and YFSETQ. The CDR3 is 15 residues long. The trim removed 6 bases at V and 8 bases at J, leaving 11 bases unmatched.

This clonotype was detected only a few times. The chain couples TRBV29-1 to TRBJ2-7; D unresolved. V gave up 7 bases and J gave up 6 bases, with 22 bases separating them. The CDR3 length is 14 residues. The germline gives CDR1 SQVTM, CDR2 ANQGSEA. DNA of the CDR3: TGCAGCGCTGGAACATCGGTCGTAAATAGCGAGCAGTACTTC. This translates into CSAGTSVVNSEQYF.

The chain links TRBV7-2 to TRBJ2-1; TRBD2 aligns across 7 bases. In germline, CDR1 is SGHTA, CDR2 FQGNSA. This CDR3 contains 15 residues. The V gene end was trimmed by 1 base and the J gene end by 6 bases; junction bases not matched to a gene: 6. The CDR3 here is CASSLVPAGTNEQFF. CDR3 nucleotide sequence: TGTGCCAGCAGCTTAGTGCCAGCGGGAACCAATGAGCAGTTCTTC.